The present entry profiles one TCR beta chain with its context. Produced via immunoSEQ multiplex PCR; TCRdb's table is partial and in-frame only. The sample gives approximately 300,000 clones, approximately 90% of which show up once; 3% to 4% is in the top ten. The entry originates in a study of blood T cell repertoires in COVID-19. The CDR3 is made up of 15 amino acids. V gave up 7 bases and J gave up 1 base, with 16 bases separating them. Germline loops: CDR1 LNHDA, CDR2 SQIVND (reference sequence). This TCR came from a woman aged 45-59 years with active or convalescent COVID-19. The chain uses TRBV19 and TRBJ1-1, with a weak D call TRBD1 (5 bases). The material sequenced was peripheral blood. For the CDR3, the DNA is TGTGCCAGTAACCCCCAGATGACAGCGAACACTGAAGCTTTCTTT. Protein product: CASNPQMTANTEAFF.